These T cell receptor beta chains were read from a single sample in a study of blood T cell repertoires in COVID-19. Assay used: immunoSEQ multiplex PCR; TCRdb lists only in-frame clones, some missing. The repertoire has 150,000 to 200,000 clones, roughly 90% of them found once; the top ten carry under 25%. The sequencing sample was made of peripheral blood. These receptor sequences come from a man in his 70s with active or convalescent COVID-19. Each CDR3 is given without its conserved first and last residue. The D gene is left open where the match is weak.

d_gene,v_gene,j_gene,CDR3aa
TRBD1,TRBV9,TRBJ2-2,ASSPRGQASNTGELF
-,TRBV3-1/TRBV3-2,TRBJ1-4,ASSQDGAIDTTGRKLF
-,TRBV19,TRBJ2-7,ASRPRATYEQY
TRBD2,TRBV4-3,TRBJ2-2,ASSQAGGGAGTGELF
-,TRBV7-2,TRBJ1-1,ASSLNRGGNTEAF
-,TRBV5-1,TRBJ1-5,ASSLAGELNQPQH
-,TRBV6-5,TRBJ2-2,ASSYQGPNTGELF
-,TRBV19,TRBJ1-2,ASADRSPGGYT
TRBD1,TRBV27,TRBJ2-7,ASSLTTGGPTYEQY
TRBD1,TRBV7-2,TRBJ1-2,ASSLAGTGFLRGYT
TRBD1,TRBV18,TRBJ1-1,ASSPVGQGYTEAF
-,TRBV28,TRBJ2-2,ASSLWTDSNTGELF
-,TRBV30,TRBJ1-4,AAGSRANEKLF
-,TRBV7-2,TRBJ1-1,ASRGQGRTEAF
-,TRBV6-4,TRBJ2-1,ASSPKAASSYNEQF
TRBD1,TRBV5-1,TRBJ2-7,ASSPGTGIGEQY
-,TRBV20-1,TRBJ1-2,SASRGLHNYGYT
TRBD1,TRBV5-1,TRBJ1-4,ASSPTRDRGSEKLF
-,TRBV7-8,TRBJ2-2,ATKRALGAGELF
TRBD1,TRBV2,TRBJ2-7,ASRIGTGEYEQY
-,TRBV19,TRBJ1-1,ASSLTPGRWDTEAF
TRBD2,TRBV10-3,TRBJ2-3,AITVSGGTDTQY
TRBD1,TRBV2,TRBJ2-3,ASSVDRGGSDTQY
-,TRBV28,TRBJ1-4,ASSPPLGLSEKLF
TRBD1,TRBV28,TRBJ1-4,ASSLTGVSNEKLF
-,TRBV30,TRBJ2-3,AWTRGRGSTDTQY
TRBD1,TRBV24-1,TRBJ2-5,ATSPGQNFQETQY
-,TRBV4-3,TRBJ1-4,ASSQDSQAVYEKLF
-,TRBV7-2,TRBJ1-4,ASSSYREKNEKLF
-,TRBV9,TRBJ1-2,ASSDSLRGKGYT
-,TRBV19,TRBJ2-1,ASSIDLIVMNEQF
TRBD1,TRBV9,TRBJ1-3,ASSLQGVYGNTIY
-,TRBV7-2,TRBJ1-1,ASSLGVAGANTEAF
-,TRBV6-4,TRBJ1-5,ASSDGGDQPQH
-,TRBV7-2,TRBJ1-1,ASSPAGRTEAF
TRBD1,TRBV7-2,TRBJ2-2,ASSRDRVDGELF
-,TRBV11-3,TRBJ2-5,ASSQSGETQY